These 7 T cell receptor beta chains came from one sample sequenced in a study of Graves' ophthalmopathy and Graves' hyperthyroidism. Amplified TCR beta CDR3 regions were obtained using RNA transcripts as template. After a first-round RT-PCR with HTBI primers, a second-round multiplex PCR was run. MiXCR, run by TCRdb on the multiplex PCR reads, gives a single entry per CDR3 protein. Of just over 600,000 distinct CDR3 sequences in the sample, about 20% were seen once. Sequencing input: peripheral blood. Receptors were obtained from a woman under 30 with stable Graves' hyperthyroidism. Some clones in this sample may be carry-over from other donors' samples.

Ten or more counts support this clonotype. The genes are TRBV3-1 and TRBJ1-1, with TRBD1 matching 7 bases. J was trimmed by 11 bases and V by 3 bases; bases with no gene match: 12. This CDR3 is built from 14 residues. The germline V gene encodes CDR1 LGHDT and CDR2 YNNKEL (reference sequence). This chain's CDR3 is CASSQEDRVLSAFF. The CDR3 nucleotides are TGTGCCAGCAGCCAGGAAGACAGGGTATTGTCCGCTTTCTTT.

In this sample, this clonotype turned up a few times. The chain joins TRBV4-1 to TRBJ1-6, with D perhaps matching TRBD1 (5 bases). This CDR3 comprises 17 residues. Germline V gene sequence: CDR1 MGHRA, CDR2 YSYEKL. Trimming cost V 0 bases and J 5 bases, with 14 bases left between them. Written as DNA, the CDR3 is TGCGCCAGCAGCCAAGATTTCAGGCAGGGTAATAATTCACCCCTCCACTTT. Its translation is CASSQDFRQGNNSPLHF.

Only a few counts were recorded for this clonotype. This sequence may be a read error, since a much larger clone differs from it by one base. This chain uses TRBV2 with TRBJ2-5, with a weak D call TRBD2 (6 bases). The CDR3 loop spans 11 amino acids. Germline CDR1 is SNHLY and CDR2 is FYNNEI. In nucleotides, the CDR3 is TGTGCCAGCAGTACGGGAGAGACCAAGTACTTC. This translates into CASSTGETKYF.

This clonotype was observed a few times. The chain is built from TRBV19 and TRBJ2-5; 10 nucleotides line up with TRBD2. The germline CDR1 and CDR2 sequences are LNHDA and SQIVND (reference sequence). The CDR3 has 15 residues. With V trimmed by 4 bases and J by 6 bases, 8 bases remained unmatched. Written as DNA, the CDR3 is TGTGCCAGTAGTACTCCGGCTAGCGGGGGAAAGACCCAGTACTTC. This translates into CASSTPASGGKTQYF.

This clonotype has ten or more counts. V is TRBV14 and J is TRBJ2-5; 10 bases line up with TRBD2. Trimming cost V 1 base and J 5 bases; bases outside gene matches: 7. Germline V gives CDR1 SGHDN, CDR2 FVKESK. The CDR3 runs 16 residues. In DNA form, the CDR3 reads TGTGCCAGCAGCCAAGGGTGGGGGACTAGCGAGGAGACCCAGTACTTC. This encodes CASSQGWGTSEETQYF.

This clonotype was seen only a few times. The chain is built from TRBV2 and TRBJ1-6; 8 nucleotides match TRBD1. Germline values: CDR1 SNHLY, CDR2 FYNNEI. V lost 6 bases and J lost 5; bases outside the gene matches: 12. This CDR3 region has 17 residues. CDR3 nucleotide sequence: TGTGCCAGCAGAGACAGGGGACGCAACTGGGATAATTCACCCCTCCACTTT. It is translated as CASRDRGRNWDNSPLHF.

The chain is built from TRBV5-5 and TRBJ2-7; 10 nucleotides match TRBD2. Trimming cost V 5 bases and J 3 bases; bases outside gene matches: 5. CDR3 length: 14 residues. CDR1 is SGHKS, CDR2 YYEKEE, per germline (reference sequence). The DNA of the CDR3 is TGTGCCAGCAGTGGAGCTAGCGGGAGCTACGAGCAGTACTTC. Its translation is CASSGASGSYEQYF.